This T cell receptor (beta chain) was observed in a study of metastatic and nonmetastatic thyroid tumors. On the study more broadly: Malignant and benign thyroid patients had repertoires compared in peripheral blood and tumor or nodule tissue.

Prior to thyroid surgery, none of the patients had received any treatment. General study points: When malignant thyroid tumors were compared with benign nodules, TCR beta diversity was reportedly significantly higher in the malignant tumors. This held in both blood and tumor samples.

After removal of 1 base from V and 0 bases from J, the junction contained 5 bases not matched to a gene. The germline gives CDR1 GTSNPN, CDR2 SVGIG (reference sequence). The CDR3 contains 15 residues. In its sample, this clone was seen many times. What it binds is not known. Study processing details: A distant-metastasis classifier for papillary thyroid cancer was built using CDR3 differences across clinicopathological groups. TCRdb re-called the PCR reads through MiXCR. The V and J calls come from TCRdb's annotation, not from the publication. Counted here are tens of thousands of clones, around 12% occurring once; the ten biggest clones make up around 10%.

Material for sequencing was tumor tissue. The chain combines TRBV30 with TRBJ2-7, with TRBD1 matching over 8 bases. This TCR was sampled from a female donor with papillary thyroid cancer or a benign thyroid nodule (not recorded which). Some clones in this sample may be carry-over from other donors' samples. CDR3 coding DNA: TGTGCCTGGAGTGGGGGACAGGCAAGCTCCTACGAGCAGTACTTC. This gives the protein CAWSGGQASSYEQYF.